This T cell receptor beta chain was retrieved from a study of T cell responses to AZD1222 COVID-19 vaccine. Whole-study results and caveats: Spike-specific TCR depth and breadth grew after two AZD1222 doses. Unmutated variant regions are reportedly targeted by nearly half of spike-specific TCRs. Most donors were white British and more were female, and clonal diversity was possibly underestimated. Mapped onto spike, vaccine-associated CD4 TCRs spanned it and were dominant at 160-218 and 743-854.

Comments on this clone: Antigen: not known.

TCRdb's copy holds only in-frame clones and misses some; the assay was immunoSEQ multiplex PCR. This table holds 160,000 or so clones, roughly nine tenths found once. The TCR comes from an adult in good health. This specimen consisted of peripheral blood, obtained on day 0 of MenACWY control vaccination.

The CDR3 is CASSETGREQYF. The CDR3 DNA follows: TGCGCCAGCAGTGAGACAGGGCGCGAGCAGTACTTC. V and J are TRBV10-1 and TRBJ2-7; TRBD1 might be the D (6 bases). Germline lookup yields CDR1 WNHNN and CDR2 SYGVQD (reference sequence). CDR3 length equals 12 residues. The V gene lost 2 bases and the J gene lost 6 bases, with 8 bases spanning the gap.